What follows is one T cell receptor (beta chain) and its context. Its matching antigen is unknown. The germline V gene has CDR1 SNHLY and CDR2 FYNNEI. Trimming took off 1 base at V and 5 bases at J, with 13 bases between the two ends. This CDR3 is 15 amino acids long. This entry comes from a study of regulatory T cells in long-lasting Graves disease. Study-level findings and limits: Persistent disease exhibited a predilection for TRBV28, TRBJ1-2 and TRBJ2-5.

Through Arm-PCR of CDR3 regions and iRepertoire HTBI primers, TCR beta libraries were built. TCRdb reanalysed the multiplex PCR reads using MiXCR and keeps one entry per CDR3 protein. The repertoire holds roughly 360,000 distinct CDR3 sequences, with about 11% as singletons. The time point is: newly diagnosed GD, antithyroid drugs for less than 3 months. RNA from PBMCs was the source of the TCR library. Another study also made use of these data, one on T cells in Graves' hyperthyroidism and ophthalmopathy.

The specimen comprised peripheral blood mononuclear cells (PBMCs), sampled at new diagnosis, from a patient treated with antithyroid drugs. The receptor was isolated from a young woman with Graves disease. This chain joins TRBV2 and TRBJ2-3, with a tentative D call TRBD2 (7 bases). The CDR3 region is CASSEEGGGGDTQYF. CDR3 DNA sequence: TGTGCCAGCAGTGAAGAAGGAGGGGGGGGAGATACGCAGTATTTT.